This T cell receptor (beta chain) was captured in a study of T-cell memory formation after mild COVID-19. Overall study context: TCR clusters were mostly donor specific. General study points: Later expanders leaned CD4+, whereas day 15 to 85 contracting clones were balanced CD4/CD8.

Comments on this clonotype: The antigen is not known.

CDR3 length: 12 amino acids. Germline V gene sequence: CDR1 SQVTM, CDR2 ANQGSEA. V was clipped by 4 bases and J by 8 bases, with 14 bases between them. 5'RACE, which relied on constant-segment primers, yielded TCR alpha and TCR beta cDNA libraries carrying sample barcodes and UMIs. TCRdb reprocessed the 5' RACE reads with MiXCR, giving one entry per CDR3 protein. Of more than 300,000 distinct CDR3 sequences listed, 20% to 25% are singletons. The V call is TRBV29-1, the J call TRBJ1-2; D gene unclear. The sequence was obtained from a man aged 18 to 30 who had mild COVID-19 (a few samples of this study predate the infection). Cell type and time point are not known. Input material: PBMCs or a T cell subset sorted from them (not recorded which). CDR3 nucleotides: TGCAGCGTTGTGCGGGCGTCCGACGGCTACACCTTC. Protein sequence: CSVVRASDGYTF.